The following is a T cell receptor beta chain sequence with its context. Its antigen has not been determined. Base-call qualities are not available, and no considerably larger clone is one nucleotide away. This specimen's time point label, per the study, means: 4-8 weeks after completion of therapy. The patients had received solid-organ transplants and had cytomegalovirus that was drug-resistant/recurrent. Around 10 people from the trial were chosen for repertoire analysis because post-therapy peripheral blood mononuclear cells were available from them. A BD FACSAria III was used to sort viable CD3+CD8+CD4- lymphocytes from PBMCs. Genomic DNA was extracted from sorted cells with the Qiagen DNeasy Kit. This entry comes from a study of T cell therapy after organ transplantation (dated by TCRdb to between 2017 and 2020). Regarding the research as a whole: Therapy products were autologous CMV-specific T cells expanded in vitro for about 13 days with a peptide pool of 30 HLA class I and II CMV epitopes. Patients were given up to 6 doses of T cells at 2-week intervals and were followed for over 25 weeks after finishing therapy. About 80% of the ten patients were classed as clinical responders and two as nonresponders. Patients received a median of 1.92 x 10^8 CMV-specific T cells across 2 to 6 intravenous infusions. Short-term post-therapy blood samples were obtained 4 to 8 weeks after therapy was completed. An open-label phase I trial of autologous CMV-specific adoptive T cell therapy in solid-organ transplant recipients was the basis for the study, which was a follow-up TRBV repertoire analysis. Long-term post-therapy samples were obtainable from only about 75% of the 10 patients.

Broader findings and caveats from the paper: Marked pretherapy clonal expansions with minimal repertoire change after therapy were observed in nonresponders. Fold change in CD8 clonality after therapy was inversely correlated with pretherapy clonality, suggesting that less biased repertoires were more receptive to remodeling. The small cohort prevented assessing confounders such as concurrent antirejection and antiviral medications. The small number of expansions detected in nonresponders may be due to reduced sample coverage caused by poor CD8+ T cell yield. Reconstitution after therapy appeared to include not only transferred clonotypes but also endogenous clonotypes that had not been detected in the therapy products.

TRB CDR3 regions were amplified from genomic DNA with the immunoSEQ two-step, bias-controlled multiplex PCR assay. An Illumina NextSeq 500 was used to sequence the CDR3 libraries. Under the source paper's analysis protocol: The immunoSEQ Analyzer platform was used for the initial alignment and bioinformatics, which included bias normalization against synthetic CDR3 analogs. V, D and J gene annotation followed the IMGT database definitions. VDJtools version 1.1.10 and the R package tcR version 2.2.1.11 were used with default settings for further TRBV analyses. For the GLIPH analysis, version 1.0 was run with default settings. To test for significant clonotype frequency changes in CDR3 sequences with at least 5 reads, a 2-sided binomial test with Benjamini-Hochberg correction (alpha = 0.01) was used. TCRdb carries this immuneACCESS record with in-frame sequences only. Its versions omit some clonotypes, under half of them owing to an unresolved V gene in the studies checked, with the rest unexplained. V and J calls and clone size follow that table, whereas D and trimming were derived from the DNA. In this sample the table shows some 6,000 clones, about 76% of which occur a single time. The ten largest clonotypes hold roughly 31% of the sample.

The germline ends are 9 bases apart after V is trimmed by 0 bases and J by 4 bases. Reading from cysteine to phenylalanine, the CDR3 counts 14 amino acids. The retained sequence is limited to the CDR3, 42 bases, with the frame set at the first base. In the germline V gene, CDR1 corresponds to KGHSY and CDR2 to FQNENV. The material sequenced was CD8+ T cells from blood, taken after autologous CMV-specific T cell therapy. This clonotype was sampled from a human patient who had received a solid organ transplant and had CMV disease. Following a transplant, some T cells may be graft donor cells, not patient cells. This chain joins TRBV16 to TRBJ1-2, with no D gene named confidently. This receptor has the CDR3 CASSQSSDSYGYTF. In nucleotides, the sequence is TGTGCCAGCAGCCAATCTTCCGATTCCTATGGCTACACCTTC.